This T cell receptor beta chain originates from a study of control samples from healthy donors and cancer patients (dated by TCRdb to about 2020). A word on this clone: Its antigen remains unidentified. The sample holds no much larger clone one base away, and base qualities are not on file.

The CDR3 covers 13 residues, taking in both the cysteine and the phenylalanine. Only the CDR3 DNA stays, 39 bases, in frame from base 1. CDR1 and CDR2, per the germline V gene, are SGHRS and YFSETQ. The germline ends are 9 bases apart after V is trimmed by 4 bases and J by 2 bases. The library was produced with the immunoSEQ multiplex PCR assay. As stored in TCRdb, this immuneACCESS dataset retains in-frame rearrangements with V and J assigned. A fraction of the clones does not appear; measured against another copy, unresolved V genes explain less than half of the discrepancy, and the remainder lacks a known reason. For this sample the table gives 130,000 or so clones, of which 80% to 95% were detected only once. The top ten constitute around 2.5% of the sample.

The sequence is built from TRBV5-1 and TRBJ2-5, and the D gene may be TRBD2, 6 bases matching. The receptor's source is a man aged 35 to 55 in good health. The sequenced sample consisted of blood. The CDR3 protein: CASSRDWQETQYF. The bases read TGCGCCAGCAGCCGGGACTGGCAAGAGACCCAGTACTTC.